This T cell receptor beta chain was found in a study of human T cells and chemical hapten exposure (dated by TCRdb to the early 2020s). For the study in its entirety: Libraries were pooled for sequencing, and per-sample TCR yields varied mainly because of small differences in library volumes within the pool. In alopecia patients, the study followed how the peripheral blood TCR repertoire changed in vivo over primary and secondary sensitization to diphenylcyclopropenone (DPC), a hapten. From each blood RNA sample, both TCR alpha and TCR beta chains were sequenced. Findings and caveats that apply to the study as a whole: Repeated subsampling changed both the strength of the expansion versus patch-test correlation and the threshold at which the correlation became significant. DPC sensitization did not change the number of TCRs with a frequency above 1 in 1000, and there was no evidence of changes in global repertoire structure.

The time point label on this specimen signifies: healthy volunteer bleed at 6 weeks. Unfractionated whole blood was collected in Tempus Blood RNA tubes, and total RNA was extracted from that blood. Five or six healthy volunteers served as TCR sequencing controls and were bled at day 0, 2 weeks and 6 weeks. The germline V gene (reference sequence) sets CDR1 to SGHNT and CDR2 to YYREEE. The CDR3 measures 13 amino acids from cysteine to phenylalanine. Left in the record is the CDR3 DNA by itself, 39 bases read in frame from the first base. Trimming at the junction amounts to 3 bases on V and 0 bases on J, and the germline ends lie 7 bases apart. Receptor libraries were prepared by RACE. Sequencer: NextSeq 500. During library preparation, unique molecular identifiers were attached to individual cDNA molecules so that TCRs could be counted quantitatively and reproducibly. The authors' pipeline ran thus. Samples had a median of approximately 96,000 TCRs, with a range from 23,224 to 690,600. The Decombinator software suite was used to annotate the V, J and CDR3 of the TCR reads. Every sample was subsampled to the same number of TCRs (28,000) for the PS versus PT1 abundance plots. Expanded TCRs were defined as absent before sensitization and observed at least eight times at the 2-week time point. TCRdb reprocessing: public reads trimmed at Q25 with fastp, clones called with MiXCR, in-frame beta chains kept. Rows are combined by CDR3 protein, so each entry shows the most common genes and DNA. The V and J calls, along with clone size, are taken from TCRdb and not from the paper's own processing. Across this sample there are under 50,000 distinct CDR3 sequences, with around 3.4% seen only once. The ten largest clones take up roughly 5.9% of the sample.

This clonotype has at least ten counts. Its cognate antigen has yet to be identified. No base qualities exist here, and no much larger clone lies one base off it. The sequence was obtained from a human donor in good health. Some clones in this sample may be carry-over from other donors' samples. Material for sequencing was whole blood. The chain links TRBV5-4 with TRBJ2-7; the D gene remains uncertain. The sequenced DNA is TGTGCCAGCAGCTCATCTAACTCCTACGAGCAGTACTTC. Its translation reads: CASSSSNSYEQYF.